This TCR beta chain was captured by sequencing in a study of blood T cell repertoires in COVID-19. Produced via immunoSEQ multiplex PCR; TCRdb's table is partial and in-frame only. The sample shows 350,000 to 450,000 clones, roughly 92% of them seen only once. The CDR3 contains 16 residues. Exposed volunteers were people who met a COVID-19 case within 2 weeks before study entry. The source material was PBMCs or T cells enriched from blood (not recorded which). The genes are TRBV21-1 and TRBJ2-1; the table's TRBD1 call for D was not verified on the DNA. TRBV21-1 is labeled a pseudogene. The TCR sequence derives from a woman aged 40 to 50 who had been exposed to COVID-19. The CDR3 bases are TGTGCCAGCAGCAAAGCGCCACAGGAGGGGGCTTATGAGCAGTTCTTC. Translation: CASSKAPQEGAYEQFF.